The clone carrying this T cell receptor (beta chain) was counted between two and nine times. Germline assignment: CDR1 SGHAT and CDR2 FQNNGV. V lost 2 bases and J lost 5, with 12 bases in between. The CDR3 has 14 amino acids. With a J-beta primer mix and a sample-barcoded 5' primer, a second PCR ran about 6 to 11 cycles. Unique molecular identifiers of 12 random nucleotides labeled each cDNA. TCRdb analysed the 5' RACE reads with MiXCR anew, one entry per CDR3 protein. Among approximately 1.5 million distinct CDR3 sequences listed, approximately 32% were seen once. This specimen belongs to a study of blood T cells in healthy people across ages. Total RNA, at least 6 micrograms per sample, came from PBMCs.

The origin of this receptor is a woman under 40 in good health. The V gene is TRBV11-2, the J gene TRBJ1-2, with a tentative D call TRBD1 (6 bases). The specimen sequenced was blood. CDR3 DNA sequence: TGTGCCAGCAGCTTAAGTCAGGGGCAGTATGGCTACACCTTC. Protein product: CASSLSQGQYGYTF.